The clone carrying this T cell receptor beta chain has just a few counts. The antigen remains unidentified. CDR3 length: 15 amino acids. Germline lookup yields CDR1 KGHDR and CDR2 SFDVKD. V was pared by 4 bases and J by 5 bases, with 8 bases of the junction left unmatched. Time point meaning: pre-sensitization, week 0. Treatment indicated: therapeutic diphenylcyclopropenone sensitization with weekly scalp DPC. The sample originates from a study of human T cells and chemical hapten exposure. Study as a whole: For sensitization, 2% DPC was applied to a roughly 2 cm by roughly 2 cm patch of upper inner arm skin.

Study-wide results and caveats: Counts of TCRs above 1 in 1000 frequency stayed unchanged with DPC sensitization. Among expanded TCRs, significantly more large CDR3 similarity clusters formed than among controls.

From the RACE reads, TCRdb called clonotypes with MiXCR, one entry per CDR3 protein. The sample includes about 110,000 distinct CDR3 sequences, around 10% of them seen just once. The source was whole blood, collected in connection with sensitization to the hapten diphenylcyclopropenone (DPC). This TCR was recovered from a woman between 45 and 65 years old with alopecia areata. Some clones in this sample may be carry-over from other donors' samples. The chain links TRBV24-1 to TRBJ1-1; 8 bases fit TRBD1. DNA of the CDR3: TGTGCCACCAGTGACCCTACAGGGGGAGAAACTGAAGCTTTCTTT. This encodes CATSDPTGGETEAFF.